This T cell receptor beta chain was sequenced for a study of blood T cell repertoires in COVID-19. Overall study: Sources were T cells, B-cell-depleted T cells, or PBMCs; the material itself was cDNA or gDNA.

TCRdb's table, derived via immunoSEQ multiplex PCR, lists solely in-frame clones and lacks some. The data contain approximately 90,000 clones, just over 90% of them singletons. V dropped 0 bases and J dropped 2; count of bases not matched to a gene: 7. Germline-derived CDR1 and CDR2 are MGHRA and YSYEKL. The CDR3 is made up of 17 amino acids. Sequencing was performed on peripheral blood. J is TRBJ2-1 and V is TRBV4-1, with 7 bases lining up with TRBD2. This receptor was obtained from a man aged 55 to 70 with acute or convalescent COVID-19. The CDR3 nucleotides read TGCGCCAGCAGCCAAGATATACGCGGGGGTACCTACAATGAGCAGTTCTTC. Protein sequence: CASSQDIRGGTYNEQFF.